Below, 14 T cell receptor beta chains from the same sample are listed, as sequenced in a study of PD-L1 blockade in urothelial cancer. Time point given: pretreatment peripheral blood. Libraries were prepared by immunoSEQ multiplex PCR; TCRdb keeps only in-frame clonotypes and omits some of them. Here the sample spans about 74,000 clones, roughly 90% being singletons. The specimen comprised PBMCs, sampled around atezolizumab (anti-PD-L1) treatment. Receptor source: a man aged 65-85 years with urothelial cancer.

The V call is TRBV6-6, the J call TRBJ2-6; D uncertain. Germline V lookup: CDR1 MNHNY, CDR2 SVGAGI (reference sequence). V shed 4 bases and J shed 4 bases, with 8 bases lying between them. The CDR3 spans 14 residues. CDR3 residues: CASSSLRGANVLTF. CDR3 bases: TGTGCCAGCAGTTCCCTTCGGGGGGCCAACGTCCTGACTTTC.

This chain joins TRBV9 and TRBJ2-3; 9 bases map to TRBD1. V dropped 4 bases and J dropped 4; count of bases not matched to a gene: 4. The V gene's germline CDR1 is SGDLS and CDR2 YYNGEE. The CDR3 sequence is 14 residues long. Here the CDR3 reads CASSRGQGPDTQYF. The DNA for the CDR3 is TGTGCCAGCAGCCGGGGACAGGGCCCAGATACGCAGTATTTT.

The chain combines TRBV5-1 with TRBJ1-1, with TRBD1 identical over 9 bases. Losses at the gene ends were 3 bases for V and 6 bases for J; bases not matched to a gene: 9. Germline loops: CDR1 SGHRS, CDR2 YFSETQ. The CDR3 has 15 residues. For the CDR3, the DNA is TGCGCCAGCAGCTCGCGGAGGGACAGGGAGTCTGAAGCTTTCTTT. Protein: CASSSRRDRESEAFF.

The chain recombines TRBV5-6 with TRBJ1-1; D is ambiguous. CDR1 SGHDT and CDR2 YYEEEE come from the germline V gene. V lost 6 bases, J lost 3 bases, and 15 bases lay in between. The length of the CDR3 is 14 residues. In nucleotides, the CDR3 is TGTGCCAGCACCCCATTTGATCGGGACACTGAAGCTTTCTTT. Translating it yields CASTPFDRDTEAFF. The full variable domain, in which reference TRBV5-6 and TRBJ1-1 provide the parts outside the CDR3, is DAGVTQSPTHLIKTRGQQVTLRCSPKSGHDTVSWYQQALGQGPQFIFQYYEEEERQRGNFPDRFSGHQFPNYSSELNVNALLLGDSALYLCASTPFDRDTEAFFGQGTRLTVV.

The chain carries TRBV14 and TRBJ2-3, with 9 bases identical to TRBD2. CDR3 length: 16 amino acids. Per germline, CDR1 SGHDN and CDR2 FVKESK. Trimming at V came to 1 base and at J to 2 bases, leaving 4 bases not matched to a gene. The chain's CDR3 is CASSQGASGNTDTQYF. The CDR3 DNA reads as TGTGCCAGCAGCCAAGGGGCTAGCGGGAACACAGATACGCAGTATTTT.

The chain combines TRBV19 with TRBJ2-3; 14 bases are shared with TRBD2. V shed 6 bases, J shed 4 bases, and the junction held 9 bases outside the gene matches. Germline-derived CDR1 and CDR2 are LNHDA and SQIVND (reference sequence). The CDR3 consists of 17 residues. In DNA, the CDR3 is TGTGCCAGTAGCGGGAGGACTAGCGGGAGGATCCCAGATACGCAGTATTTT. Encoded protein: CASSGRTSGRIPDTQYF.

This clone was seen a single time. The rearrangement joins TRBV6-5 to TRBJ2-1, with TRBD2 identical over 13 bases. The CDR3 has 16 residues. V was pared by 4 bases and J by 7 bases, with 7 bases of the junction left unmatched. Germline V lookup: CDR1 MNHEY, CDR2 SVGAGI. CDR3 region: CASSSLGLAGENEQFF. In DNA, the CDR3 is TGTGCCAGCAGTTCCCTAGGACTAGCGGGAGAGAATGAGCAGTTCTTC.

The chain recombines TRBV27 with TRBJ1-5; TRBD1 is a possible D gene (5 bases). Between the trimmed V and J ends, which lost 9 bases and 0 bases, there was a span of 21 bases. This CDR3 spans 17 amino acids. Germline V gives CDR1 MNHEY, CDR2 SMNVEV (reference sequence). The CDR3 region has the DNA TGTGCCAGGGCAGGGCGTTATCCCCTCTATAGCAATCAGCCCCAGCATTTT. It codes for CARAGRYPLYSNQPQHF.

The CDR3 region is CASSLSSADTQYF. The CDR3 coding sequence is TGTGCCAGCAGCCTCTCAAGCGCAGATACGCAGTATTTT. The chain links TRBV7-6 to TRBJ2-3; D unresolved. V shed 5 bases and J shed 4 bases, with 10 bases lying between them. Germline CDR1 is SGHVS and CDR2 is FNYEAQ. The CDR3 consists of 13 residues.

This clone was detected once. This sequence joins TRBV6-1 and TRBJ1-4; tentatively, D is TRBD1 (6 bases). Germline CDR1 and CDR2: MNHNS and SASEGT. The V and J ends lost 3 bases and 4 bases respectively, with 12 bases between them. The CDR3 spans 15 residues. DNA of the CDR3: TGTGCCAGCAGTGACAGGGGAGCTTTTAATGAAAAACTGTTTTTT. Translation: CASSDRGAFNEKLFF.

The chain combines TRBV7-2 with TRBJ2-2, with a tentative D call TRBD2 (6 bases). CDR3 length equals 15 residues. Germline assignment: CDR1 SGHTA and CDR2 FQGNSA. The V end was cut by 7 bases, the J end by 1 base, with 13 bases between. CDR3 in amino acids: CASTLWTKNTGELFF. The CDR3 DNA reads TGTGCCAGCACCCTCTGGACTAAGAACACCGGGGAGCTGTTTTTT.

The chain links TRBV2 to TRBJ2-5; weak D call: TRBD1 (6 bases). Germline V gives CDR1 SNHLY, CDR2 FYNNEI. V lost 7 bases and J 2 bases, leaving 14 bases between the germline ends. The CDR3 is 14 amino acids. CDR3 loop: CASNVRQVQETQYF. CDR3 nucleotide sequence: TGTGCCAGCAATGTTAGACAGGTTCAAGAGACCCAGTACTTC.

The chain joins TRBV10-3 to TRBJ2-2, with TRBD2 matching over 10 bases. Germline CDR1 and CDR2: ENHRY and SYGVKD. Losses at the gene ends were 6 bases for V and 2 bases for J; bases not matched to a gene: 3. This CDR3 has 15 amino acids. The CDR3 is CAIRGTSVNTGELFF. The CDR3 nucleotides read TGTGCCATCAGGGGGACTAGCGTTAACACCGGGGAGCTGTTTTTT.

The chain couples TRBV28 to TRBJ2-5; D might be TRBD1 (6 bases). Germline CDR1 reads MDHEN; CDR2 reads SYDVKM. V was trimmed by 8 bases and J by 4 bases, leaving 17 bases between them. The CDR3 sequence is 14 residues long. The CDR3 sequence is CASGVYRDGETQYF. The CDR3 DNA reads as TGTGCCAGCGGGGTATACAGGGATGGAGAGACCCAGTACTTC.